This T cell receptor (beta chain) emerged from a study of CD8 T cells in Susac syndrome. An input of roughly 0.5 to 1 ug of RNA was subjected to reverse transcription using random hexamers. Via MiXCR, TCRdb re-called the immunoSEQ multiplex PCR reads, giving one row per CDR3 protein. The table shows roughly 400,000 distinct CDR3 sequences, with more than 80% occurring only once. Per the germline V gene, CDR1 is KGHSH and CDR2 is LQKENI. V shed 0 bases and J shed 1 base, with 11 bases lying between them. The CDR3 is 16 residues long. This clonotype occurred once. The specimen sequenced was CD8+ T cells from PBMCs. This TCR came from a human donor with multiple sclerosis. V usage is TRBV18 and J usage is TRBJ2-3; D uncertain. The CDR3: CASSPPRVARTDTQYF. The CDR3 nucleotides read TGTGCCAGCTCACCACCCCGGGTAGCTCGCACAGATACGCAGTATTTT.